One sample yielded the 24 T cell receptor beta chains listed below, sequenced in a study of blood T cell repertoires in COVID-19. Sequenced by immunoSEQ multiplex PCR; TCRdb stores in-frame clones only, minus some. The sample has hundreds of thousands of clones, approximately 83% seen once. The sample consisted of PBMCs or T cells enriched from blood (not recorded which). These receptors were taken from a woman in her thirties or forties who had been exposed to COVID-19.

The chain carries TRBV5-1 and TRBJ1-1; 7 bases line up with TRBD1. The J segment lost 3 bases and the V segment lost 5 bases, leaving 1 base of the junction unmatched. From germline, CDR1 is SGHRS and CDR2 YFSETQ. The CDR3 sequence is 12 residues long. The CDR3: CASRGGDTEAFF. CDR3 DNA: TGCGCCAGCAGAGGGGGCGACACTGAAGCTTTCTTT.

The V and J genes are TRBV19 and TRBJ2-1, with TRBD1 identical over 9 bases. Germline values: CDR1 LNHDA, CDR2 SQIVND (reference sequence). The CDR3 runs to 14 residues. V dropped 3 bases and J dropped 9; count of bases not matched to a gene: 6. CDR3 sequence reads: CASSITGGSSEQFF. CDR3 sequence (DNA): TGTGCCAGTAGTATCACAGGGGGCTCGAGTGAGCAGTTCTTC.

The chain is built from TRBV7-8 and TRBJ1-4; D perhaps matches TRBD1 (5 bases). The germline CDR1 and CDR2 sequences are SGHVS and FQNEAQ. The CDR3 runs to 16 residues. The V end was cut by 5 bases, the J end by 8 bases, with 21 bases between. CDR3 protein: CASSIDTGPLGEKLFF. The CDR3 nucleotides are TGTGCCAGCAGCATAGATACAGGACCTTTAGGGGAAAAACTGTTTTTT.

This chain links TRBV11-2 with TRBJ1-1, with TRBD1 as a possible D gene (6 bases). The V and J ends lost 5 bases and 5 bases respectively, with 12 bases between them. Germline CDR1 SGHAT, CDR2 FQNNGV. This CDR3 has 13 residues. This CDR3 is CASSPLRGTEAFF. Written as DNA, the CDR3 is TGTGCCAGCAGCCCCTTGAGGGGGACTGAAGCTTTCTTT.

The CDR3 region has the DNA TGTGCCAGCAGCTTAGCGCTGGGGGGTAGTGGCTACACCTTC. It is translated as CASSLALGGSGYTF. The J gene is TRBJ1-2, the V gene TRBV7-2, with D possibly being TRBD1 (5 bases). This CDR3 is 14 amino acids long. Per the germline V gene, CDR1 is SGHTA and CDR2 is FQGNSA. Trimming left V 0 bases short and J 7 bases short, with 12 bases between.

V gene TRBV18 combines with J gene TRBJ1-1, with 8 bases identical to TRBD1. Unmatched junction bases numbered 13, after V lost 4 bases and J lost 3 bases. This CDR3 is built from 17 residues. CDR1 is KGHSH and CDR2 is LQKENI in the germline V gene. DNA of the CDR3: TGTGCCAGCTCACTCAACGAACACAGGGGGGGGGACACTGAAGCTTTCTTT. This translates into CASSLNEHRGGDTEAFF. The full variable domain, its missing parts supplied by reference TRBV18 and TRBJ1-1, is NAGVMQNPRHLVRRRGQEARLRCSPMKGHSHVYWYRQLPEEGLKFMVYLQKENIIDESGMPKERFSAEFPKEGPSILRIQQVVRGDSAAYFCASSLNEHRGGDTEAFFGQGTRLTVV.

This chain links TRBV9 with TRBJ2-7, with 8 positions matching TRBD1. This CDR3 is built from 14 residues. Germline trimming cut 4 bases from V and 5 bases from J; bases unmatched to any gene: 8. Per the germline V gene, CDR1 is SGDLS and CDR2 is YYNGEE. DNA of the CDR3: TGTGCCAGCAGCCTCCGGGACAGGCGGGACGAGCAGTACTTC. Protein sequence: CASSLRDRRDEQYF.

The J gene is TRBJ1-1, the V gene TRBV6-5, with 7 bases that match TRBD1. The CDR3 loop spans 15 amino acids. The germline gives CDR1 MNHEY, CDR2 SVGAGI. Unmatched junction bases numbered 14, after V lost 8 bases and J lost 5 bases. CDR3 loop: CASGTTGAGETEAFF. The CDR3 region has the DNA TGTGCCAGCGGCACAACAGGGGCCGGGGAGACTGAAGCTTTCTTT.

The chain links TRBV4-2 to TRBJ2-3, with D unresolved. This CDR3 comprises 14 residues. The germline V gene has CDR1 LGHNA and CDR2 YNFKEQ. V was pared by 1 base and J by 0 bases, with 5 bases between. DNA for the CDR3: TGTGCCAGCAGCCAAGTGAGCAGCACAGATACGCAGTATTTT. This sequence encodes CASSQVSSTDTQYF.

This chain connects TRBV2 to TRBJ1-4; unclear D gene. The CDR3 runs 13 residues. The germline gives CDR1 SNHLY, CDR2 FYNNEI. V gave up 6 bases and J gave up 5 bases, with 10 bases separating them. This CDR3 reads CASSLFRNEKLFF. In DNA, the CDR3 is TGTGCCAGCAGCTTATTCAGGAATGAAAAACTGTTTTTT.

CDR3 bases: TGTGCCAGCAGTGCCCACAGGGGTACTGAAGCTTTCTTT. It translates to CASSAHRGTEAFF. V is TRBV6-4 and J is TRBJ1-1; 7 bases line up with TRBD1. The CDR3 covers 13 residues. With 4 bases clipped from V and 5 bases from J, the junction kept 4 bases outside the gene matches. Germline V gene data show CDR1 as MRHNA and CDR2 as SNTAGT.

V gene TRBV13 combines with J gene TRBJ2-7; D may be TRBD2 (5 bases). Trimming left V 4 bases short and J 1 base short, with 8 bases between. The germline CDR1 and CDR2 sequences are PRHDT and FYEKMQ (reference sequence). The length of the CDR3 is 13 residues. CDR3 bases: TGTGCCAGCAGCTCCCGGGATTCCTACGAGCAGTACTTC. Amino acid sequence: CASSSRDSYEQYF.

This clone came up a few times. The rearrangement uses TRBV18 and TRBJ1-1, with a tentative D call TRBD1 (5 bases). The germline V gene has CDR1 KGHSH and CDR2 LQKENI. Trimming stripped 5 bases from V and 6 bases from J, with 10 bases between. The CDR3 is 12 residues long. DNA for the CDR3: TGTGCCAGCTCAACGGGGGGGGCTGAAGCTTTCTTT. Its protein is CASSTGGAEAFF.

The chain recombines TRBV28 with TRBJ1-2, with 7 bases aligning to TRBD1. V lost 6 bases, J lost 8 bases, and 12 bases stayed unmatched. Germline-derived CDR1 and CDR2 are MDHEN and SYDVKM. This CDR3 is built from 14 residues. The CDR3 reads CASRVSDRVWGYTF. The CDR3 DNA is TGTGCCAGCAGGGTCTCAGACAGGGTATGGGGCTACACCTTC.

This chain uses TRBV18 with TRBJ2-5; no clear D gene. Germline loops: CDR1 KGHSH, CDR2 LQKENI. V lost 3 bases and J 2 bases, leaving 13 bases between the germline ends. This CDR3 has 15 residues. The CDR3 spells CASSPFLGGQETQYF. CDR3 nucleotide sequence: TGTGCCAGCTCACCGTTCCTCGGCGGACAAGAGACCCAGTACTTC.

V is TRBV6-2 or TRBV6-3 and J is TRBJ2-5, with TRBD1 matching over 8 bases. Trimming removed 6 bases from V and 2 bases from J; junction bases left unmatched: 5. The CDR3 consists of 14 residues. Germline values: CDR1 MNHEY, CDR2 SVGEGT. CDR3 region: CASSQYRGQETQYF. CDR3 coding DNA: TGTGCCAGCAGCCAATACAGGGGGCAAGAGACCCAGTACTTC.

The rearrangement links TRBV27 to TRBJ1-1; perhaps TRBD1 as D (5 bases). V was pared by 6 bases and J by 6 bases, with 20 bases between. The CDR3 consists of 15 residues. Germline V lookup: CDR1 MNHEY, CDR2 SMNVEV (reference sequence). In nucleotides, the CDR3 is TGTGCCAGCAGATCTCGCAGGGCCCTAGGGGCTGAAGCTTTCTTT. Its translation is CASRSRRALGAEAFF.

This chain links TRBV19 with TRBJ2-3; a possible D gene is TRBD1 (5 bases). V lost 3 bases, J lost 4 bases, and 11 bases lay in between. CDR1 LNHDA and CDR2 SQIVND come from the germline V gene (reference sequence). This CDR3 has 14 amino acids. The CDR3 spells CASSIQGGPDTQYF. Here the CDR3 DNA reads TGTGCCAGTAGTATCCAGGGTGGCCCAGATACGCAGTATTTT.

The CDR3 loop reads CASSSGGLGEAFF. In DNA form, the CDR3 reads TGTGCCAGCAGCTCGGGGGGCCTCGGAGAAGCTTTCTTT. The V and J genes are TRBV7-9 and TRBJ1-1, with D perhaps matching TRBD1 (6 bases). With 4 bases removed from V and 8 bases from J, the gap between germline ends came to 14 bases. Germline V gives CDR1 SEHNR, CDR2 FQNEAQ (reference sequence). This CDR3 contains 13 residues.

CDR3 DNA: TGTGCCACCGTAAACCTAACCCCATATAATTCACCCCTCCACTTT. This gives the protein CATVNLTPYNSPLHF. The chain carries TRBV28 and TRBJ1-6; D is undetermined. The germline V and J ends were trimmed by 10 bases and 4 bases, with 17 bases remaining between them. The germline V gene encodes CDR1 MDHEN and CDR2 SYDVKM. The CDR3 is made up of 15 amino acids.

The chain links TRBV19 to TRBJ1-5; unclear D gene. The germline gives CDR1 LNHDA, CDR2 SQIVND (reference sequence). The CDR3 totals 15 residues. Trimming removed 3 bases from V and 3 bases from J, with 12 bases in between. DNA of the CDR3: TGTGCCAGTAGTATGGCCAGGAGGGCCAATCAGCCCCAGCATTTT. This sequence encodes CASSMARRANQPQHF.

The chain has TRBV6-2 or TRBV6-3 and TRBJ2-5; D may be TRBD2 (5 bases). V lost 1 base and J 5 bases, leaving 5 bases between the germline ends. The CDR3 is made up of 12 amino acids. Looked up from germline, CDR1 is MNHEY and CDR2 is SVGEGT. The CDR3 sequence: CASSYWRETQYF. The CDR3 nucleotides read TGTGCCAGCAGTTACTGGAGGGAGACCCAGTACTTC.

The chain links TRBV5-1 to TRBJ2-2; a weak D match, TRBD1 (6 bases). Germline lookup yields CDR1 SGHRS and CDR2 YFSETQ. This CDR3 is 15 amino acids long. Trimming took off 4 bases at V and 8 bases at J, with 18 bases between the two ends. CDR3 DNA sequence: TGCGCCAGCAGCATAGAGCTACACGGGACAGGGGAGCTGTTTTTT. Protein: CASSIELHGTGELFF.

This chain connects TRBV7-9 to TRBJ1-2, with 7 bases that match TRBD1. The CDR3 covers 17 residues. V gave up 5 bases and J gave up 8 bases; unmatched junction bases: 20. Germline V lookup: CDR1 SEHNR, CDR2 FQNEAQ (reference sequence). The CDR3 sequence is CASSPDRDPSTQMGYTF. The DNA of the CDR3 is TGTGCCAGCAGCCCCGACAGGGATCCCTCTACCCAAATGGGCTACACCTTC.